Shown below are 4 T cell receptor beta chains from a single sample sequenced in a study of identical twins. One entry per CDR3 protein, called by TCRdb with MiXCR from the 5' RACE reads. The data contain 400,000 to 500,000 distinct CDR3 sequences, about 18% of them singletons. The sample consisted of naive T cells sorted from blood. All receptors come from a man aged 50 to 60 in good health.

This clonotype was counted at least ten times. J is TRBJ2-3 and V is TRBV29-1, with 11 bases fitting TRBD2. In germline, CDR1 is SQVTM, CDR2 ANQGSEA. This CDR3 contains 13 residues. Trimming cost V 8 bases and J 3 bases; bases outside gene matches: 4. CDR3 amino acids: CSMGLAVTDTQYF. The CDR3, as DNA: TGCAGCATGGGACTAGCGGTAACAGATACGCAGTATTTT.

This clonotype has a handful of counts. The J gene is TRBJ2-1, the V gene TRBV20-1; TRBD2 matches 13 bases. The ends lost 6 bases at V and 7 bases at J; junction bases unmatched: 9. The length of the CDR3 is 15 residues. Germline V gene sequence: CDR1 DFQATT, CDR2 SNEGSKA (reference sequence). CDR3 loop: CSALRTSGGGNEQFF. The CDR3 nucleotides read TGCAGTGCCCTAAGGACTAGCGGGGGAGGGAATGAGCAGTTCTTC.

In its sample, this clonotype was seen many times. This chain links TRBV29-1 with TRBJ2-2, with 10 bases fitting TRBD2. The CDR3 contains 15 residues. The V and J ends lost 6 bases and 3 bases, in that order; junction bases with no gene match: 7. Germline loops: CDR1 SQVTM, CDR2 ANQGSEA. The CDR3 bases are TGCAGCGTGGGTAGCGGGAGGATCGACACCGGGGAGCTGTTTTTT. It yields the protein CSVGSGRIDTGELFF.

The chain carries TRBV2 and TRBJ2-5; tentatively, D is TRBD1 or TRBD2 (5 bases each). There are 18 residues in the CDR3. CDR1 is SNHLY and CDR2 is FYNNEI in the germline V gene. Trimming cost V 4 bases and J 4 bases, with 25 bases left between them. CDR3 residues: CASSGGIGGPKTSETQYF. CDR3 bases: TGTGCCAGCAGTGGGGGGATAGGTGGGCCCAAAACTTCAGAGACCCAGTACTTC. The whole variable domain, filled in from reference TRBV2 and TRBJ2-5, reads EPEVTQTPSHQVTQMGQEVILRCVPISNHLYFYWYRQILGQKVEFLVSFYNNEISEKSEIFDDQFSVERPDGSNFTLKIRSTKLEDSAMYFCASSGGIGGPKTSETQYFGPGTRLLVL.